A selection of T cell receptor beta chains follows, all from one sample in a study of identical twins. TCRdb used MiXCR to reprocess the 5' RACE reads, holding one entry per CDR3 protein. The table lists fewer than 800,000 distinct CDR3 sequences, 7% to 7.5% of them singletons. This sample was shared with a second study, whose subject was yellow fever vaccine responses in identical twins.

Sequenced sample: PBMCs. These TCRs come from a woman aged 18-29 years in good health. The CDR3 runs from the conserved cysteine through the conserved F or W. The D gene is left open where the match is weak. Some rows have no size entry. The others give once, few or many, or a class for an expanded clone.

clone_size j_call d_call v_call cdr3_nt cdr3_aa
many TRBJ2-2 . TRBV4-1 TGCGCCACCACACGGGAAATTAACACCGGGGAGCTGTTTTTT CATTREINTGELFF
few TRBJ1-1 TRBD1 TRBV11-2 TGTGCCAGCAGCTTGGGTAGGGGGCTAGAGGAAGCTTTCTTT CASSLGRGLEEAFF
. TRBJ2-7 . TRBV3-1 TGTGCCAGCAGCCAAGATATATCCCCGGGCTACGAGCAGTACTTC CASSQDISPGYEQYF
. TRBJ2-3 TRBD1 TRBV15 TGTGCCACCAGCAGAGTTAACAGGGGTCCAGATACGCAGTATTTT CATSRVNRGPDTQYF
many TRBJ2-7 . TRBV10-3 TGTGCCATCAGTGAGGGGTGGGGCTCCTACGAGCAGTACTTC CAISEGWGSYEQYF
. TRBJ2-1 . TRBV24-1 TGTGCCACCAGTGACCATACCGGGACATCGCTCTACAATGAGCAGTTCTTC CATSDHTGTSLYNEQFF
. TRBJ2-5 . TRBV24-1 TGTGCCACCAGTGCGATCCCCAGCGAGACCCAGTACTTC CATSAIPSETQYF
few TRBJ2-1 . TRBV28 TGTGCCAGCAGCCAACGGGTTGGGACCTACAATGAGCAGTTCTTC CASSQRVGTYNEQFF
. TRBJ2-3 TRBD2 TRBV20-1 TGCAGTGCTACCAGCGGGGGGGCCGGAGATACGCAGTATTTT CSATSGGAGDTQYF
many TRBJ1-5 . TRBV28 TGTGCCAGCAGCGTTTTTTGGGGCAATCAGCCCCAGCATTTT CASSVFWGNQPQHF
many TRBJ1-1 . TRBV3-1 TGTGCCAGCAGCCAAAGAGGGGGGACTGAAGCTTTCTTT CASSQRGGTEAFF
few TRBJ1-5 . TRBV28 TGTGCCAGCAGGGACAGCTATAGCAATCAGCCCCAGCATTTT CASRDSYSNQPQHF
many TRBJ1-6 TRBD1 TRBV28 TGTGCCAGCAGACCGGGACAGGCTGGGGCCAATTCACCCCTCCACTTT CASRPGQAGANSPLHF
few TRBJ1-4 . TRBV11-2 TGTGCCAGCAGCCACGCAAGAGCCTCTGAAAAACTGTTTTTT CASSHARASEKLFF
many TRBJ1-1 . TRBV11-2 TGTGCCAGCAGCTGGACAGACAACACTGAAGCTTTCTTT CASSWTDNTEAFF
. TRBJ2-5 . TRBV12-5 TGTGCTAGTGGTTCCCTCGACAGAGAAGAGACCCAGTACTTC CASGSLDREETQYF
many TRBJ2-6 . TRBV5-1 TGCGCCAGCAGCTTGGCTAGGGCAGCGACCTTCTCTGGGGCCAACGTCCTGACTTTC CASSLARAATFSGANVLTF
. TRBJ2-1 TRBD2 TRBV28 TGTGCCAGCAGACTAGCGGACAATGAGCAGTTCTTC CASRLADNEQFF
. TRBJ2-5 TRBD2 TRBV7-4 TGTGCCAGCAGCTTAGGGCTAGCGGGAGGGCCATCAGAGACCCAGTACTTC CASSLGLAGGPSETQYF
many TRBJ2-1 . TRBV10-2 TGCGCCAGCAGTGAGTCGAGCGTTGAGCAGTTCTTC CASSESSVEQFF
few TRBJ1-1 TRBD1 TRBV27 TGTGCCAGCAATCTGACAGGGGACACTGAAGCTTTCTTT CASNLTGDTEAFF
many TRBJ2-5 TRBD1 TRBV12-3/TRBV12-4 TGTGCCAGCAGCTTAGGACAGGGAACGGAGACCCAGTACTTC CASSLGQGTETQYF
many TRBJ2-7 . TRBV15 TGTGCCACCAGCAGAGATAAGTGGGTGAGCTCCTACGAGCAGTACTTC CATSRDKWVSSYEQYF
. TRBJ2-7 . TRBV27 TGTGCCAGCAGTTTATTGCCCCCCCCCGGGCCCTACGAGCAGTACTTC CASSLLPPPGPYEQYF
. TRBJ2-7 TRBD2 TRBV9 TGTGCCAGCAGCGTCCGGGAGGGCCCCTACGAGCAGTACTTC CASSVREGPYEQYF
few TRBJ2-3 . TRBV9 TGTGCCAGCAGCGTAGAAGAGTCAACTACGGGTACGCAGTATTTT CASSVEESTTGTQYF
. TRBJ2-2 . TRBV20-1 TGCAGTGCCAGGCCACAGGGTCCCACCGGGGAGCTGTTTTTT CSARPQGPTGELFF
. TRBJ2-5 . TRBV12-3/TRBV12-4 TGTGCCAGCAGTTTAGCGCACGGAGAGACCCAGTACTTC CASSLAHGETQYF
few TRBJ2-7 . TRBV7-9 TGTGCCAGCAGCCGGCAGCCAGGGGGGTACGAGCAGTACTTC CASSRQPGGYEQYF
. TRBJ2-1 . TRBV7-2 TGTGCCAGCAGCTTATCTCCTAGCCACAATGAGCAGTTCTTC CASSLSPSHNEQFF
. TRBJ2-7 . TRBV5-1 TGCGCCAGCAGCCCGGACAGCGCCTACGAGCAGTACTTC CASSPDSAYEQYF
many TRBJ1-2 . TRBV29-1 TGCAGCGTCGCCGAAGCCTATGGCTACACCTTC CSVAEAYGYTF
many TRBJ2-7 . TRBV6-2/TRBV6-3 TGTGCCAGCAGCACGAACGAGGTAACCTCCTACGAGCAGTACTTC CASSTNEVTSYEQYF
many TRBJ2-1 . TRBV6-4 TGTGCCAGCAGTGACTTATCAGGAGACAATGAGCAGTTCTTC CASSDLSGDNEQFF
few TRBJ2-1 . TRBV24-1 TGTGCCACCAGTGGTGGGGGCAGAATCTCCTACAATGAGCAGTTCTTC CATSGGGRISYNEQFF
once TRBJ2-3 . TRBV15 TGTGCCACCAGCAGTGGGAGCGGAAATACGCAGTATTTT CATSSGSGNTQYF
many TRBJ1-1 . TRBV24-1 TGTGCCACCAGTGATTTCGGCGGTGAAGCTTTCTTT CATSDFGGEAFF
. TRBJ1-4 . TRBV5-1 TGCGCCAGCAGCTCGGGTTTCAGCAATGAAAAACTGTTTTTT CASSSGFSNEKLFF
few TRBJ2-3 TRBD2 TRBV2 TGTGCCAGCAGTACTAGCGGGGGGGCCGGAGATACGCAGTATTTT CASSTSGGAGDTQYF
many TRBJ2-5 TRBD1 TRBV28 TGTGCCAGCAGTTCGACGGACAGGGGGCTGGAGACCCAGTACTTC CASSSTDRGLETQYF
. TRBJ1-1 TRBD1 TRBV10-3 TGTGCCGCCGGGGTACAGGGGACAATGAACACTGAAGCTTTCTTT CAAGVQGTMNTEAFF
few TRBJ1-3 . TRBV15 TGTGCCACCAGCAAAACGAGGACAGCCTCTGGAAACACCATATATTTT CATSKTRTASGNTIYF
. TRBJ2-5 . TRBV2 TGTGCCAGCAGTGAAGTGGGGCTTGGGGAGACCCAGTACTTC CASSEVGLGETQYF
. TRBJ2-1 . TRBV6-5 TGTGCCAGCAGTTTCGGCAACTATGAGCAGTTCTTC CASSFGNYEQFF
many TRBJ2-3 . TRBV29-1 TGCAGCGTTGAAAGGGGTGGCACGCAGTATTTT CSVERGGTQYF
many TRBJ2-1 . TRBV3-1 TGTGCCAGCAGCCAAGCTTTCGAGCAGTTCTTC CASSQAFEQFF